A single T cell receptor (beta chain) is shown here with its context. Its antigen is currently unknown. One end of the junction varies from germline; a read error may be responsible. Germline CDR1 is DFQATT and CDR2 is SNEGSKA (reference sequence). This CDR3 contains 19 residues. This entry is derived from a study of CD8 T cells in ankylosing spondylitis. Study-level findings and limits: Ankylosing spondylitis blood seemed to carry a telltale TCR beta motif made of several highly homologous variants. Significantly higher representation of disease-linked clones was reported for matched ankylosing spondylitis synovial fluid. The authors found the disease-linked clones to be CD8+ and relatively rare in peripheral blood.

TCRdb passed the 5' RACE reads through MiXCR, listing each CDR3 protein once. Of 200,000 to 250,000 distinct CDR3 sequences in the sample, under 35% were seen once. This clonotype was sampled from a male donor with ankylosing spondylitis or in good health (not recorded which). The chain carries TRBV20-1 and TRBJ2-1, with 10 bases fitting TRBD2. The sample taken for sequencing was blood, either unsorted or a sorted T cell fraction (not recorded which). CDR3 sequence reads: CSGRATGLAGASSYNEQFF. CDR3 nucleotides: TGCAGTGGTAGAGCTACGGGCCTAGCGGGGGCCAGCTCCTACAATGAGCAGTTCTTC.